This T cell receptor (beta chain) originates from a study of T-cell memory formation after mild COVID-19. Study details: TCR clusters were mostly confined to one donor each.

General observations from the study: Pre-infection memory already had some responding clones, implying cross-reactive memory joined.

This clonotype was seen many times. Antigen specificity is unknown. Researchers used 5'RACE with constant-segment primers to make TCR alpha and TCR beta cDNA libraries that carry sample barcodes and UMIs. One entry per CDR3 protein, called by TCRdb with MiXCR from the 5' RACE reads. The repertoire includes tens of thousands of distinct CDR3 sequences, under 25% of them detected once, and 1.5% sits in the top ten. This CDR3 is built from 14 residues. Germline CDR1 DFQATT, CDR2 SNEGSKA (reference sequence). Trimming shortened V by 3 bases and J by 6 bases, and 18 bases separated the two germline ends. The clonotype was recovered from an adult who had mild COVID-19 (a few samples of this study predate the infection). Cell type and time point are not known. This chain connects TRBV20-1 to TRBJ2-7; tentatively, D is TRBD2 (6 bases). Sequencing used PBMCs or a T cell subset sorted from them (not recorded which). CDR3: CSASSSVIYGEQYF. CDR3 bases: TGCAGTGCTAGTTCTAGCGTGATTTATGGCGAGCAGTACTTC.